Sequencing of this TCR beta chain was carried out in a study of blood T cell repertoires in COVID-19. Whole-study context: The samples span acute and convalescent COVID-19 from the United States, Italy and Spain.

Notes on this clone: Other DNA sequences in this sample translate to the same CDR3.

Germline V gene data show CDR1 as SEHNR and CDR2 as FQNEAQ (reference sequence). This CDR3 has 13 residues. Trimming removed 3 bases from V and 4 bases from J, with 6 bases in between. Original processing methods: The authors estimated nucleated cell counts from reference gene primer amplification. The repertoire was sequenced with immunoSEQ multiplex PCR; TCRdb's copy has only in-frame clones and lacks some. That table furnishes V, J and clone size, whereas the DNA furnished D and trimming. The sample has hundreds of thousands of clones; around 89% are singletons. Residents of approximately 25 US areas, aged about 18 to 95 years, made up the participants. Participants reported their clinical history, and cohort assignment relied on those reports.

The sequencing input was PBMCs or T cells enriched from blood (not recorded which). This chain joins TRBV7-9 and TRBJ2-2; a weak D match, TRBD2 (6 bases). The source of this sequence is a woman aged 18-35 years with acute COVID-19. The CDR3, as DNA: TGTGCCAGCAGCTTTAGCGGCACCGGGGAGCTGTTTTTT. Protein product: CASSFSGTGELFF.